A selection of T cell receptor beta chains follows, all from one sample in a study of breast tumors, draining lymph nodes, adjacent tissues. TCRdb re-called the multiplex PCR reads through MiXCR, storing one row per CDR3 protein. The sample includes approximately 210,000 distinct CDR3 sequences, less than 40% of them seen just once. The sample consisted of axillary lymph node tissue. These receptors were obtained from a female donor with breast cancer. Some clones in this sample may be carry-over from other donors' samples. Each CDR3 is given with its conserved first and last residue. D genes are given only for firm matches. Some rows mark clone size as missing; the rest say once, few, many or name a class of expanded clone.

>many|.|TRBJ1-2|TRBV12-3/TRBV12-4
CASRAGDNYGYTF
TGTGCCAGCAGAGCAGGGGACAACTATGGCTACACCTTC
>many|TRBD2|TRBJ2-6|TRBV9
CASTGGSLGANVLTF
TGTGCCAGCACCGGGGGGTCCCTGGGGGCCAACGTCCTGACTTTC
>.|.|TRBJ2-7|TRBV10-3
CATGQKSPTYF
TGTGCCACTGGACAAAAGTCTCCTACGTACTTC
>.|TRBD2|TRBJ2-1|TRBV7-9
CASRIVNSGSPVEQFF
TGTGCCAGCAGAATAGTCAATAGCGGGAGCCCGGTTGAGCAGTTCTTC
>many|.|TRBJ1-2|TRBV20-1
CSARGDAGGSTF
TGCAGTGCTAGGGGGGACGCCGGGGGCTCCACCTTC
>many|.|TRBJ2-7|TRBV11-3
CASSPGGFRRDEQYF
TGTGCCAGCAGCCCGGGTGGCTTCCGGAGGGACGAGCAGTACTTC
>.|TRBD1|TRBJ2-7|TRBV29-1
CSAQVGQGLTF
TGCAGCGCCCAAGTCGGACAGGGGTTAACCTTC
>many|.|TRBJ1-2|TRBV20-1
CSARGRYGYTF
TGCAGTGCTAGAGGTAGATATGGCTACACCTTC
>many|.|TRBJ2-7|TRBV5-1
CASSLGPAYEQYF
TGCGCCAGCAGCCTCGGACCTGCCTACGAGCAGTACTTC
>.|.|TRBJ2-5|TRBV11-2
CASGQAQETQYF
TGTGCCAGCGGCCAGGCCCAAGAGACCCAGTACTTC
>.|.|TRBJ2-7|TRBV28
CASSREQAYEQYF
TGTGCCAGCAGCCGAGAGCAAGCCTACGAGCAGTACTTC
>.|.|TRBJ1-2|TRBV7-2
CASSPGVGGGNTF
.
>many|.|TRBJ2-3|TRBV2
CASRPTRGRTDTQYF
TGTGCCAGCAGGCCAACTAGAGGGAGAACAGATACGCAGTATTTT
>.|TRBD1|TRBJ1-1|TRBV20-1
CSAPRTGSPEAFF
TGCAGTGCTCCACGGACAGGGTCCCCTGAAGCTTTCTTT
>.|.|TRBJ1-6|TRBV9
CASSPQWGSNNSPLHF
TGTGCCAGCAGCCCCCAGTGGGGGTCGAATAATTCACCCCTCCACTTT
>.|TRBD2|TRBJ2-1|TRBV20-1
CSASGTSGGAGNEQFF
TGCAGTGCTTCCGGGACTAGCGGGGGGGCAGGGAATGAGCAGTTCTTC
>many|.|TRBJ1-3|TRBV25-1
CASSDSPGWYSGNTIYF
TGTGCCAGCAGTGATTCCCCAGGGTGGTACTCTGGAAACACCATATATTTT
>many|TRBD1|TRBJ1-2|TRBV10-3
CAATDRGGNYGYTF
TGTGCCGCCACCGACAGGGGAGGTAACTATGGCTACACCTTC
>many|.|TRBJ2-2|TRBV30
CAWSYADTGELFF
TGTGCCTGGAGTTACGCGGACACCGGGGAGCTGTTTTTT
>few|TRBD2|TRBJ2-3|TRBV6-6
CASRIVNSGRIDTQYF
TGTGCCAGCAGAATAGTCAATAGCGGGAGGATTGATACGCAGTATTTT
>many|.|TRBJ2-6|TRBV7-9
CASSSSVASEKSIPGANVLTF
TGTGCCAGCAGCAGCTCGGTCGCTTCGGAGAAGTCGATACCTGGGGCCAACGTCCTGACTTTC
>.|TRBD1|TRBJ2-6|TRBV7-9
CASSQTGNTEAF
TGTGCCAGCAGCCAGACAGGGAACACTGAAGCTTTC
>few|TRBD2|TRBJ2-5|TRBV6-4
CASSQPSGRVEETQYF
TGTGCCAGCAGCCAACCTAGCGGGAGGGTGGAAGAGACCCAGTACTTC
>many|.|TRBJ1-5|TRBV7-2
CASSLEWNQPQHF
TGTGCCAGCAGCTTAGAGTGGAATCAGCCCCAGCATTTT
>many|.|TRBJ2-3|TRBV6-4
CASSRSGLSTDTQYF
TGTGCCAGCAGTAGAAGTGGGCTTAGCACAGATACGCAGTATTTT
>.|TRBD1|TRBJ2-6|TRBV9
CASSVGTGGSGANVLTF
TGTGCCAGCAGCGTTGGGACAGGGGGCTCTGGGGCCAACGTCCTGACTTTC
>.|.|TRBJ2-5|TRBV2
CASSPLKITGLETQYF
TGTGCCAGCAGTCCCCTTAAGATTACAGGGCTAGAGACCCAGTACTTC
>many|.|TRBJ2-5|TRBV20-1
CSAPGTLQETQYF
TGCAGTGCTCCTGGGACCTTACAAGAGACCCAGTACTTC
>many|.|TRBJ2-7|TRBV30
CAWSRASSYYEQYF
TGTGCCTGGAGCAGGGCTAGCAGCTACTACGAGCAGTACTTC
>many|.|TRBJ2-7|TRBV3-1
CASSQAVGEQYF
TGTGCCAGCAGCCAAGCGGTGGGCGAGCAGTACTTC
>.|.|TRBJ2-6|TRBV5-1
CASSLGRQGSGANVLTF
TGCGCCAGCAGCTTGGGTCGGCAGGGCTCTGGGGCCAACGTCCTGACTTTC
>.|.|TRBJ2-5|TRBV11-2
CASSSRGSGETQYF
TGTGCCAGCAGCTCCCGGGGGAGCGGGGAGACCCAGTACTTC
>many|.|TRBJ2-3|TRBV29-1
CSVETPTSTDTQYF
TGCAGCGTTGAAACACCCACTAGCACAGATACGCAGTATTTT
>few|TRBD2|TRBJ2-3|TRBV6-1
CASSEAGGTYTDTQYF
TGTGCCAGCAGTGAAGCCGGGGGGACTTACACAGATACGCAGTATTTT
>many|.|TRBJ2-7|TRBV20-1
CSARGLADTYEQYF
TGCAGTGCTAGAGGGCTAGCCGATACCTACGAGCAGTACTTC
>.|.|TRBJ2-5|TRBV5-1
CASSLNTPFQYF
TGCGCCAGCAGCTTGAACACCCCCTTCCAGTACTTC
>many|TRBD2|TRBJ2-1|TRBV19
CASSMTSGDNNEQFF
TGTGCCAGTAGTATGACTAGCGGGGATAACAATGAGCAGTTCTTC
>few|.|TRBJ2-7|TRBV6-1
CASSYARGDSENYEQYF
TGTGCCAGCAGTTACGCTCGGGGGGACAGCGAGAACTACGAGCAGTACTTC
>many|.|TRBJ2-3|TRBV5-1
CASSFGGRTDTQYF
TGCGCCAGCAGCTTCGGGGGACGCACAGATACGCAGTATTTT
>.|TRBD2|TRBJ2-7|TRBV28
CASSSEGAGGIHEQYF
TGTGCCAGCAGTTCCGAGGGAGCGGGAGGGATCCACGAGCAGTACTTC
>many|TRBD2|TRBJ2-2|TRBV7-2
CASSLVDSGGATGELFF
TGTGCCAGCAGCTTAGTAGATAGCGGGGGGGCAACCGGGGAGCTGTTTTTT
>many|TRBD1|TRBJ1-6|TRBV9
CASAGTGERSPLHF
TGTGCCAGCGCCGGGACAGGGGAACGCTCACCCCTCCACTTT
>many|TRBD2|TRBJ2-3|TRBV7-3
CASSPGTSGNTDTQYF
TGTGCCAGCAGCCCCGGGACTAGCGGAAACACAGATACGCAGTATTTT
>many|TRBD1|TRBJ2-1|TRBV7-3
CASSSRQGAGEQFF
TGTGCCAGCAGCTCCCGACAGGGGGCGGGTGAGCAGTTCTTC
>.|.|TRBJ1-4|TRBV5-1
CASSWQFNENLFF
TGCGCCAGCAGCTGGCAGTTTAATGAAAACCTGTTTTTT
>.|.|TRBJ1-5|TRBV20-1
CSARHQETQPF
TGCAGTGCTAGACATCAAGAGACCCAGCCTTTT
>few|TRBD1|TRBJ2-1|TRBV20-1
CSARRGTGGPSSYNEQFF
TGCAGTGCTAGACGCGGGACAGGGGGCCCCAGCTCCTACAATGAGCAGTTCTTC
>once|TRBD1|TRBJ1-5|TRBV7-9
CASSFGTGRETQHF
TGTGCCAGCAGCTTCGGGACAGGGAGAGAGACCCAGCATTTT
>many|TRBD2|TRBJ2-7|TRBV11-3
CASSLQAGAVEQYF
TGTGCCAGCAGCTTACAAGCGGGAGCAGTGGAGCAGTACTTC
>.|.|TRBJ2-5|TRBV20-1
CRARVSGRETQYF
TGCAGAGCTAGAGTCAGCGGCCGAGAGACCCAGTACTTC
>many|TRBD2|TRBJ2-2|TRBV7-9
CATGGAGTGELFF
TGTGCCACGGGGGGGGCTGGCACCGGGGAGCTGTTTTTT
>.|TRBD2|TRBJ2-7|TRBV10-3
CAISESRLASGGSGEQYF
TGTGCCATCAGTGAGTCGAGGCTGGCTAGCGGGGGATCGGGCGAGCAGTACTTC
>many|TRBD2|TRBJ2-7|TRBV25-1
CASAKSGALAGEQYF
TGTGCCAGCGCAAAATCGGGGGCCCTAGCGGGGGAGCAGTACTTC
>few|TRBD1|TRBJ1-2|TRBV7-2
CASSSSTGAGGGYPF
TGTGCCAGCAGCTCTTCGACAGGGGCCGGAGGCGGCTACCCCTTC
>.|TRBD1|TRBJ2-3|TRBV9
CASSGQGDGGIYTDTQYF
TGTGCCAGCAGCGGACAGGGGGACGGGGGGATATACACAGATACGCAGTATTTT
>once|TRBD1|TRBJ2-5|TRBV7-9
CASSDGTGVETQYF
TGTGCCAGCAGCGACGGGACAGGGGTTGAGACCCAGTACTTC
>.|TRBD1|TRBJ1-1|TRBV7-6
CASSLDQGENTEAFF
TGTGCCAGCAGCTTAGATCAGGGGGAGAACACTGAAGCTTTCTTT
>many|TRBD2|TRBJ2-3|TRBV5-8
CASSQSGGGADTQYF
TGTGCCAGCAGCCAAAGCGGGGGAGGCGCAGATACGCAGTATTTT
>.|TRBD2|TRBJ2-7|TRBV6-2/TRBV6-3
CASSAPHPPPSGAPRSYEQYF
TGTGCCAGCAGTGCGCCCCATCCCCCTCCCAGCGGGGCCCCTCGATCCTACGAGCAGTACTTC
>.|TRBD1|TRBJ2-6|TRBV5-1
CASSQTGDNVLTF
TGCGCCAGCAGCCAAACAGGGGACAACGTCCTGACTTTC